This T cell receptor (beta chain) came from a study of T cell responses to AZD1222 COVID-19 vaccine. Study details: The analysis combined second doses at about 4 or about 12 weeks. Overall study findings and caveats: Among vaccine-associated CD4 TCRs, coverage spanned spike, with dominance at 160-218 and 743-854. Donors were chiefly white British, with a greater number of females, and clonal diversity was perhaps underestimated. After the peak T cell response, and only then, were repertoires sampled.

Remarks on this clone: Its cognate antigen is unknown.

V was shortened by 6 bases and J by 5 bases, with 6 bases between the two germline ends. This CDR3 region has 11 residues. Germline V gene lookup returns CDR1 LGHNT and CDR2 FRNRAP. Some clones are missing from TCRdb's copy, which holds only in-frame ones; the method was immunoSEQ multiplex PCR. The data contain about 76,000 clones, about 88% of them singletons. The starting material was peripheral blood, obtained on day 0 of AZD1222 vaccination. The TCR comes from an adult in good health. The V and J genes are TRBV12-5 and TRBJ2-3; no firm D call. CDR3 region: CASGIQDTQYF. CDR3 DNA sequence: TGTGCTAGTGGGATTCAAGATACGCAGTATTTT.